This TCR beta chain was captured in a study of cytomegalovirus exposure and HLA in healthy donors. The table came from immunoSEQ multiplex PCR; TCRdb's copy has only in-frame clones and leaves some out. This sample has tens of thousands of clones, with about 94% found just once. Germline CDR1 and CDR2: SGHAT and FQNNGV. The CDR3 spans 15 residues. V lost 5 bases, J lost 5 bases, and 18 bases lay in between. The sequencing input was PBMCs. The clonotype comes from a man in his late teens or twenties in good health and CMV-seropositive. The genes are TRBV11-2 and TRBJ2-5, with a tentative D call TRBD1 (6 bases). The CDR3 DNA reads TGTGCCAGCAGCCCTCTGACAGGTTCAGTCGAGACCCAGTACTTC. It specifies CASSPLTGSVETQYF.